This TCR beta chain was identified in a study of blood T cell repertoires in COVID-19. Measured with immunoSEQ multiplex PCR; TCRdb has only the in-frame clones, and not every one. The sample consists of 200,000 or so clones, roughly 91% of them appearing once. V lost 6 bases and J 2 bases, leaving 11 bases between the germline ends. CDR1 and CDR2 (germline): WSHSY, SAAADI. The CDR3 has 14 amino acids. The sample was PBMCs or T cells enriched from blood (not recorded which). The TCR sequence derives from a man aged 30-40 years in a cohort exposed to, infected with or recovered from COVID-19 (not recorded which). The chain joins TRBV10-2 to TRBJ1-5; a weak D match, TRBD1 (5 bases). This CDR3 reads CASRSQGGNQPQHF. DNA of the CDR3: TGCGCCAGCAGAAGTCAGGGTGGCAATCAGCCCCAGCATTTT.